This TCR beta chain was sequenced during a study of OX40 agonist ivuxolimab in advanced cancers. Across the whole study: People who had prior anti-PD-1, anti-PD-L1 or anti-CTLA-4 therapy could take part, and roughly 40% had some. The study, taken as a whole, reports: Compared with CD4+, CD8+ T cells on average had more expanded clones. Both CD4+ and CD8+ T cell populations in blood had undergone clonal expansion by week 6 at 0.1 to 3.0 mg/kg.

The length of the CDR3 is 14 residues. Germline assignment: CDR1 MNHNS and CDR2 SASEGT. V lost 6 bases and J lost 6; bases outside the gene matches: 8. Clones were read by immunoSEQ multiplex PCR, and TCRdb kept only the in-frame ones, dropping some. This table holds about 120,000 clones, more than 80% found once. Points on this clone: As yet, its antigen is unknown.

Baseline was the first blood sampling point, followed by cycle 4 day 1 and cycle 7 day 1. The genes are TRBV6-1 and TRBJ1-2; 9 nucleotides agree with TRBD1. The sequenced sample was CD4+ or CD8+ T cells sorted from blood, obtained in a trial of the OX40 agonist ivuxolimab. The clonotype was recovered from an adult with an advanced solid tumor such as melanoma, head and neck, liver or kidney cancer. The chain's CDR3 is CASSRGGQGDGYTF. The DNA for the CDR3 is TGTGCCAGCAGCCGGGGGGGACAGGGCGATGGCTACACCTTC.